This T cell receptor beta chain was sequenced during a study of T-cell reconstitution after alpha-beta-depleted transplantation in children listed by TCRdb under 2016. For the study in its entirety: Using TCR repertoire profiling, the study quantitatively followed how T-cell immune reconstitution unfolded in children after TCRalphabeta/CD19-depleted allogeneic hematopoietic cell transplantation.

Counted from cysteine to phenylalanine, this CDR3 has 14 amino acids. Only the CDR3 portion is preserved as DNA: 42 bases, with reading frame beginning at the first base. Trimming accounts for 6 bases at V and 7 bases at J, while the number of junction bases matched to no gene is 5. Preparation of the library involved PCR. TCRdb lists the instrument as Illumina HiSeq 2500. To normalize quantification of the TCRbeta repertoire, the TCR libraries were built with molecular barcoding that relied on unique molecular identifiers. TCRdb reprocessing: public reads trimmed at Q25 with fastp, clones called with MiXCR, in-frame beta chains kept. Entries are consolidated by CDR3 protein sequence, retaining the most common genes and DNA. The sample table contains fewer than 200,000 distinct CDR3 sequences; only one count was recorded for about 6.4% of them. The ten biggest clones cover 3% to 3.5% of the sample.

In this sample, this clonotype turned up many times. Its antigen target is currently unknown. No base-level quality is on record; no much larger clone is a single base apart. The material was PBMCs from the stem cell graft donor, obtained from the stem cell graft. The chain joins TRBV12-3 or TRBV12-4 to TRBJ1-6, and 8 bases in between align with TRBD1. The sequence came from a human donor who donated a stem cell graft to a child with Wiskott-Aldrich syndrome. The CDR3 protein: CASRNRGGNSPLHF. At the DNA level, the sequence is TGTGCCAGCAGAAACAGGGGGGGAAATTCACCCCTCCACTTT.